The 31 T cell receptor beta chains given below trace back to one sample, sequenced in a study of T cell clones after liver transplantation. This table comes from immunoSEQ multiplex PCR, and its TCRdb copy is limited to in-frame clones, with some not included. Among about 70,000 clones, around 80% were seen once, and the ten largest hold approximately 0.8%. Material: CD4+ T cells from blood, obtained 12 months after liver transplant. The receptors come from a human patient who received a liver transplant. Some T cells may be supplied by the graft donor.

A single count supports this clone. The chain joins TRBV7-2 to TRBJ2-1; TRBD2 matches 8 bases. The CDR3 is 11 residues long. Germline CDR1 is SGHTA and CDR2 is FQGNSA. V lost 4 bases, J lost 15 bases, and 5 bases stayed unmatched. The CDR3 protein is CASSSGGFRFF. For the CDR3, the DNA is TGTGCCAGCAGCTCGGGGGGGTTTCGGTTCTTC.

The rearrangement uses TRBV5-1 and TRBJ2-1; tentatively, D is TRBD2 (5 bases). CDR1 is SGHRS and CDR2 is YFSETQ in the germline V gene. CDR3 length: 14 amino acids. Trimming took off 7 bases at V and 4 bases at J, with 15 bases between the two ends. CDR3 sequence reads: CASSSGGPYNEQFF. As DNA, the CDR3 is TGCGCCAGCTCGAGTGGCGGGCCATACAATGAGCAGTTCTTC. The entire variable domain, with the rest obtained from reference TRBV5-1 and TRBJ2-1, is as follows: KAGVTQTPRYLIKTRGQQVTLSCSPISGHRSVSWYQQTPGQGLQFLFEYFSETQRNKGNFPGRFSGRQFSNSRSEMNVSTLELGDSALYLCASSSGGPYNEQFFGPGTRLTVL.

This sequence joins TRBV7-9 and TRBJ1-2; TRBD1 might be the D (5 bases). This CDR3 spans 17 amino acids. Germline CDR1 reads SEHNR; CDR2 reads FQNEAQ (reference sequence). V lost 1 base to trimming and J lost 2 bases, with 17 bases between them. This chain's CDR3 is CASSLEGRGRINYGYTF. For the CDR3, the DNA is TGTGCCAGCAGCTTAGAGGGGAGGGGCAGGATAAACTATGGCTACACCTTC.

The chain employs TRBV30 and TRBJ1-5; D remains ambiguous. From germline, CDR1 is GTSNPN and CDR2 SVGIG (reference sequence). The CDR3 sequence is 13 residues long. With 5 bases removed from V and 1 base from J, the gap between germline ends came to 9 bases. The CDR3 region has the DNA TGTGCCTGGGCCGGAGGGAGCAATCAGCCCCAGCATTTT. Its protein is CAWAGGSNQPQHF.

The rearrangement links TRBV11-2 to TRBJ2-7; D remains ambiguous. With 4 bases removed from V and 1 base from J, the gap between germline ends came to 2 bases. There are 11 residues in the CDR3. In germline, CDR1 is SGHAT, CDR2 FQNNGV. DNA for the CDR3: TGTGCCAGCAGCTCGTCCTACGAGCAGTACTTC. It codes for CASSSSYEQYF.

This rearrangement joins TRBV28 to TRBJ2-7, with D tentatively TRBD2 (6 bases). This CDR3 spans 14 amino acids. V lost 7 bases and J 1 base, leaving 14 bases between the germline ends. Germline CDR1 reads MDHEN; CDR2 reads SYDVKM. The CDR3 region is CASTIGRGSYEQYF. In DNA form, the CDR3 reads TGTGCCAGCACCATTGGGCGGGGTTCCTACGAGCAGTACTTC.

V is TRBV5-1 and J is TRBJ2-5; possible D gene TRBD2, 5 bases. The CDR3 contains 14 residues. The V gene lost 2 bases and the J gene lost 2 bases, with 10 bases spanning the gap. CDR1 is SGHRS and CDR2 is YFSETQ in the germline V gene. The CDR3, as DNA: TGCGCCAGCAGCTTTACTAGTATTCAAGAGACCCAGTACTTC. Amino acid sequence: CASSFTSIQETQYF.

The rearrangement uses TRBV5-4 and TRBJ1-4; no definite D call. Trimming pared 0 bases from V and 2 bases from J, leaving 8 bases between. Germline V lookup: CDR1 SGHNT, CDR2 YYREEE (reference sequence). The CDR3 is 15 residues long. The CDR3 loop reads CASSLGGRTNEKLFF. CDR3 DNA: TGTGCCAGCAGCTTGGGTGGTAGGACTAATGAAAAACTGTTTTTT.

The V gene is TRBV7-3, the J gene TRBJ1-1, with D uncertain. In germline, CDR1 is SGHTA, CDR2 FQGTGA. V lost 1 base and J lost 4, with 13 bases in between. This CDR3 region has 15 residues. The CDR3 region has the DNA TGTGCCAGCAGCTTAAGGGCTGACGTGGGCACTGAAGCTTTCTTT. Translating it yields CASSLRADVGTEAFF.

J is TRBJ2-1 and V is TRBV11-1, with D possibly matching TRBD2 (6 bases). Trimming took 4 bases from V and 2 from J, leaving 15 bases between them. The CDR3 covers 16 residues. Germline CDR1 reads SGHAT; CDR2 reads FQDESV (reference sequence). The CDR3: CASSSPGDFPYNEQFF. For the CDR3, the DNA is TGTGCCAGCAGCTCCCCCGGGGACTTCCCCTACAATGAGCAGTTCTTC. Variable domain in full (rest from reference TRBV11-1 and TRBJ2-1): EAEVAQSPRYKITEKSQAVAFWCDPISGHATLYWYRQILGQGPELLVQFQDESVVDDSQLPKDRFSAERLKGVDSTLKIQPAELGDSAMYLCASSSPGDFPYNEQFFGPGTRLTVL.

The CDR3 nucleotides are TGTGCCAGCAGACCGACAGGGGCTGGAAACACCATATATTTT. Encoded protein: CASRPTGAGNTIYF. The V gene is TRBV27, the J gene TRBJ1-3; 8 bases agree with TRBD1. Germline V gives CDR1 MNHEY, CDR2 SMNVEV (reference sequence). The CDR3 is made up of 14 amino acids. With 6 bases clipped from V and 2 bases from J, the junction kept 3 bases outside the gene matches.

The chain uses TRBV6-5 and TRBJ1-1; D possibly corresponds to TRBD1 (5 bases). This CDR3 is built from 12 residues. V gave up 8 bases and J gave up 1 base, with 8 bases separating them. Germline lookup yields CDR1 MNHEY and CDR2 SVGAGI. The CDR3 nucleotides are TGTGCCAGCGGGACGGAGAACACTGAAGCTTTCTTT. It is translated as CASGTENTEAFF.

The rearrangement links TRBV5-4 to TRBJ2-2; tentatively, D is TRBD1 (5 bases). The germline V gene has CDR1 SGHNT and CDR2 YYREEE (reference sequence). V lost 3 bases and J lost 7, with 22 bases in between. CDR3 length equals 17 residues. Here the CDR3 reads CASSSHLASVDNGELFF. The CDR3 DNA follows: TGTGCCAGCAGCTCACATCTGGCGTCAGTGGACAACGGGGAGCTGTTTTTT.

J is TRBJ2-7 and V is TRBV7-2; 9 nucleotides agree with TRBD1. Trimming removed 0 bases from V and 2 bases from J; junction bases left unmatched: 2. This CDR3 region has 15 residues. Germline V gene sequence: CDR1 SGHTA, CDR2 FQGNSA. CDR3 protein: CASSLAGTGPYEQYF. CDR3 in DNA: TGTGCCAGCAGCTTAGCGGGGACAGGGCCCTACGAGCAGTACTTC. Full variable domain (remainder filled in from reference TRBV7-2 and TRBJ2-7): GAGVSQSPSNKVTEKGKDVELRCDPISGHTALYWYRQSLGQGLEFLIYFQGNSAPDKSGLPSDRFSAERTGGSVSTLTIQRTQQEDSAVYLCASSLAGTGPYEQYFGPGTRLTVT.

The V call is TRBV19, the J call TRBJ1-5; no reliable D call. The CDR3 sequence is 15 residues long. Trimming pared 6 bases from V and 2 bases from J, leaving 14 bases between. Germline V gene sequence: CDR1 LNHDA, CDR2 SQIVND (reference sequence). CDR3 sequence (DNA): TGTGCCAGTAGCCAAGGGAGGTCGGGCAATCAGCCCCAGCATTTT. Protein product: CASSQGRSGNQPQHF. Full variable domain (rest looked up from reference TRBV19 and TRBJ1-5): DGGITQSPKYLFRKEGQNVTLSCEQNLNHDAMYWYRQDPGQGLRLIYYSQIVNDFQKGDIAEGYSVSREKKESFPLTVTSAQKNPTAFYLCASSQGRSGNQPQHFGDGTRLSIL.

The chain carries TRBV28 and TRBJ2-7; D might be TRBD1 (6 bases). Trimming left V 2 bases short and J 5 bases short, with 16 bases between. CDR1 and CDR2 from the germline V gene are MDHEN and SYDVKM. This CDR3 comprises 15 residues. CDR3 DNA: TGTGCCAGCAGTTTAATAGAGGGAAACAGGGACGAGCAGTACTTC. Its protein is CASSLIEGNRDEQYF.

The CDR3 region has the DNA TGTGCCAGCAGTTTGGGACAGGGGAGGGGGCTTCAGTACTTC. Its protein is CASSLGQGRGLQYF. The rearrangement uses TRBV28 and TRBJ2-4; TRBD1 aligns across 10 bases. The CDR3 has 14 amino acids. V lost 3 bases and J lost 11; bases outside the gene matches: 7. Germline V gene sequence: CDR1 MDHEN, CDR2 SYDVKM.

CDR3 sequence (DNA): TGTGCCAGCAGCTTAAAAACCCAGGCTGGGGGCGGCTACACCTTC. Protein: CASSLKTQAGGGYTF. V usage is TRBV7-8 and J usage is TRBJ1-2; TRBD1 is a possible D gene (6 bases). CDR3 size: 15 residues. In germline, CDR1 is SGHVS, CDR2 FQNEAQ. V was trimmed by 2 bases and J by 8 bases, leaving 18 bases between them. The variable domain in full, completed from reference TRBV7-8 and TRBJ1-2, reads GAGVSQSPRYKVAKRGQDVALRCDPISGHVSLFWYQQALGQGPEFLTYFQNEAQLDKSGLPSDRFFAERPEGSVSTLKIQRTQQEDSAVYLCASSLKTQAGGGYTFGSGTRLTVV.

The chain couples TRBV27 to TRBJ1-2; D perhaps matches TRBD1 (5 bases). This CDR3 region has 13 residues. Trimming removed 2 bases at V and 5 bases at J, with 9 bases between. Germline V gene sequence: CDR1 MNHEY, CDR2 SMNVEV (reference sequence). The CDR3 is CASSLGGGYGYTF. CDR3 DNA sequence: TGTGCCAGCAGTTTAGGGGGAGGTTATGGCTACACCTTC.

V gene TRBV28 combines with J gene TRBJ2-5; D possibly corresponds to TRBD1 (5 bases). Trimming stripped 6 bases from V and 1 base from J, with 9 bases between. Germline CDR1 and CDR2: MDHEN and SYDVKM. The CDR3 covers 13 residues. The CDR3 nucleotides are TGTGCCAGCAGGGGTGACAGCCAAGAGACCCAGTACTTC. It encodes CASRGDSQETQYF.

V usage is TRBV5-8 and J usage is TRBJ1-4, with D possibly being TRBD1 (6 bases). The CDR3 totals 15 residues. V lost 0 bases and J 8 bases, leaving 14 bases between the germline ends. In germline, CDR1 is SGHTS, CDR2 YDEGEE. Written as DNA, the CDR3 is TGTGCCAGCAGCTTGGGACAGGCTAAACGGGAAAAACTGTTTTTT. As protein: CASSLGQAKREKLFF.

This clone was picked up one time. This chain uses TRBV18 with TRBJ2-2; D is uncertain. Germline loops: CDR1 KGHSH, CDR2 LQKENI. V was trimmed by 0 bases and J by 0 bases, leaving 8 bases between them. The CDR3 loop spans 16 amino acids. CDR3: CASSPPGSANTGELFF. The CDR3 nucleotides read TGTGCCAGCTCACCACCGGGAAGCGCGAACACCGGGGAGCTGTTTTTT.

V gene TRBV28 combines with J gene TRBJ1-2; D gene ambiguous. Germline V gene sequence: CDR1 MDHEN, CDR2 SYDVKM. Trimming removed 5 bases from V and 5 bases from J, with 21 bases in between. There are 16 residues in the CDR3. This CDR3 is CASSPTHGSKSYGYTF. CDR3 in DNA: TGTGCCAGCAGTCCTACCCATGGCAGTAAATCATATGGCTACACCTTC.

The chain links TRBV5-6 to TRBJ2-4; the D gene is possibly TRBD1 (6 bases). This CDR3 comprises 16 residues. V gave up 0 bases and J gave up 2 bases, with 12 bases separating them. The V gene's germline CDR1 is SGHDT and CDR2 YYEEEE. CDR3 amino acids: CASSLALGTPKNIQYF. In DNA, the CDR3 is TGTGCCAGCAGCTTGGCACTCGGGACACCCAAAAACATTCAGTACTTC.

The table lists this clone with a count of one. DNA of the CDR3: TGTGCCAGCAGCTTGGTAGGACAGGGGCCCCCAGATACGCAGTATTTT. Translating gives CASSLVGQGPPDTQYF. The J gene is TRBJ2-3, the V gene TRBV5-6, with TRBD1 matching over 9 bases. Germline values: CDR1 SGHDT, CDR2 YYEEEE. There are 16 residues in the CDR3. Losses at the gene ends were 0 bases for V and 4 bases for J; bases not matched to a gene: 6.

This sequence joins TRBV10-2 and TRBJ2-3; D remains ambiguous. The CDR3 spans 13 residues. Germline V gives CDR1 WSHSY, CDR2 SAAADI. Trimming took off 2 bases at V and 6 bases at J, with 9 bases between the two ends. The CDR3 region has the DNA TGCGCCAGCAGTGAGATTCGACCGGATACGCAGTATTTT. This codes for CASSEIRPDTQYF.

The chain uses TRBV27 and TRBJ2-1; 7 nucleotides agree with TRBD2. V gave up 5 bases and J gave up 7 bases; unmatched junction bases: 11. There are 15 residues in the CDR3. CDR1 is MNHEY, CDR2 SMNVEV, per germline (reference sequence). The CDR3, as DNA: TGTGCCAGCAGTCCCCGGGTAGCGGGCGGGAATGAGCAGTTCTTC. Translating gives CASSPRVAGGNEQFF.

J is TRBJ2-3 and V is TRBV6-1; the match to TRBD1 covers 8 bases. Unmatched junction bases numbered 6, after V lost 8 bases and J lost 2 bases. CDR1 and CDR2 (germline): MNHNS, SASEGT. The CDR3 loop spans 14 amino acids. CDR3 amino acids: CASWRQGTTDTQYF. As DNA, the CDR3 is TGTGCCAGCTGGAGACAGGGGACCACAGATACGCAGTATTTT.

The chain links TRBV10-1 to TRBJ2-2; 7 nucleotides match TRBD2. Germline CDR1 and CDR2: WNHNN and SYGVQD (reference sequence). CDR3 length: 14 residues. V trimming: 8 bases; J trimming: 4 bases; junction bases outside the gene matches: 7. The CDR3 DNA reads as TGCGCCAGCTCGTCGAGCGGGGCCACCGGGGAGCTGTTTTTT. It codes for CASSSSGATGELFF.

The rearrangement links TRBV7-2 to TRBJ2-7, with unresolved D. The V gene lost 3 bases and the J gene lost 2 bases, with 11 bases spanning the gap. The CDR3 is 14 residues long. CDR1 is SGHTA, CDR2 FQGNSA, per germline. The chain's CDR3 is CASSFGPATYEQYF. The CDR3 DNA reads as TGTGCCAGCAGCTTCGGCCCAGCCACCTACGAGCAGTACTTC.

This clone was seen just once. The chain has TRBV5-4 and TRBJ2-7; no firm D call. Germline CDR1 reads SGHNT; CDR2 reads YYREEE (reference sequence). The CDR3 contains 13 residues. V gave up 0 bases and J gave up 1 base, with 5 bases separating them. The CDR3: CASSLALSYEQYF. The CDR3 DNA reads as TGTGCCAGCAGCTTGGCACTTTCCTACGAGCAGTACTTC.